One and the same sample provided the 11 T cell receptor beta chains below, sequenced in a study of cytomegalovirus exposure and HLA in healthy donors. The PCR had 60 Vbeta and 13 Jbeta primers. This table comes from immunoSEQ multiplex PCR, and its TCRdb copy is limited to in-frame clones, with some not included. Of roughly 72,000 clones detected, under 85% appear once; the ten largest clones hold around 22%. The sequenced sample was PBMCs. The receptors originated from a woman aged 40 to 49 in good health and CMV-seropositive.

CDR3 region: CASSSNRDTAWETQYF. CDR3 nucleotide sequence: TGTGCCAGCAGCTCAAACCGGGACACCGCTTGGGAGACCCAGTACTTC. The chain has TRBV7-9 and TRBJ2-5, with D possibly matching TRBD1 (6 bases). Per germline, CDR1 SEHNR and CDR2 FQNEAQ (reference sequence). CDR3 length: 16 residues. The V end lost 4 bases, the J end lost 5 bases, and 20 bases lay between the germline ends.

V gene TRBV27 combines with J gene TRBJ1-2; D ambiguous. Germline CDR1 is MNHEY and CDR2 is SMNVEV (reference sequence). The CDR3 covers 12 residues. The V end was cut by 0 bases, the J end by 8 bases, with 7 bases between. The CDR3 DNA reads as TGTGCCAGCAGTTTATCTGGGCTAGGCTACACCTTC. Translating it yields CASSLSGLGYTF.

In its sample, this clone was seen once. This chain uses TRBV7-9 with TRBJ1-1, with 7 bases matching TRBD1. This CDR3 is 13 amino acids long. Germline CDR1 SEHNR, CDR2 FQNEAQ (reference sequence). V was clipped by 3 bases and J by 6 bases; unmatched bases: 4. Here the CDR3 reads CASSFGQAAEAFF. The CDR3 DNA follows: TGTGCCAGCAGCTTCGGACAGGCGGCTGAAGCTTTCTTT.

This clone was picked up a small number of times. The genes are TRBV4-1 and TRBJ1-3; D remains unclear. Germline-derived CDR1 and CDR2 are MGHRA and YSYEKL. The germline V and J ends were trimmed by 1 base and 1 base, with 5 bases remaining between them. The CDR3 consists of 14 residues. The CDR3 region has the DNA TGCGCCAGCAGCCAAGGACTATCTGGAAACACCATATATTTT. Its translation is CASSQGLSGNTIYF.

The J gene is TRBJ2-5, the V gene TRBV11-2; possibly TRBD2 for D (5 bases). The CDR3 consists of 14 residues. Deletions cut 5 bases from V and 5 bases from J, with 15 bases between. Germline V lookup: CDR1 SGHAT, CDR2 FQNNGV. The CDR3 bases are TGTGCCAGCAGCGAGGGCAGGCAGTTGGAGACCCAGTACTTC. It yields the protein CASSEGRQLETQYF.

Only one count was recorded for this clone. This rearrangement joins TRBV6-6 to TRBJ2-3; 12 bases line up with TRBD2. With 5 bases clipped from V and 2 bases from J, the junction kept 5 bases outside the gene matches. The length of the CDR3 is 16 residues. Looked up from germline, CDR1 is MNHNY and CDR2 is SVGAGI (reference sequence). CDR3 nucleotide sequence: TGTGCCAGCAGTGGCGGACTAGCGGGAATCACAGATACGCAGTATTTT. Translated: CASSGGLAGITDTQYF.

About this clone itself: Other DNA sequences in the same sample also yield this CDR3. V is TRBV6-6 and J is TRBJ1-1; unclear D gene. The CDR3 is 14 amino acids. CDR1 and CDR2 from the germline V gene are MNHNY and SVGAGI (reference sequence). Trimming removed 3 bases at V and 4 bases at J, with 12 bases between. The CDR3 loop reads CASSYTREGTEAFF. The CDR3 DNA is TGTGCCAGCAGTTATACGAGGGAGGGCACTGAAGCTTTCTTT.

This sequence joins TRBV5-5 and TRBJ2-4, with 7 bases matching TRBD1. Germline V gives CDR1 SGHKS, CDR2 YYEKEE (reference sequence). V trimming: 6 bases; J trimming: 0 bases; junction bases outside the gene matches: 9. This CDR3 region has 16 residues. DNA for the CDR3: TGTGCCAGCACCTCGGGACAGCCACTAGCCAAAAACATTCAGTACTTC. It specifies CASTSGQPLAKNIQYF. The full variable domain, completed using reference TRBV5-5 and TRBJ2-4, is DAGVTQSPTHLIKTRGQQVTLRCSPISGHKSVSWYQQVLGQGPQFIFQYYEKEERGRGNFPDRFSARQFPNYSSELNVNALLLGDSALYLCASTSGQPLAKNIQYFGAGTRLSVL.

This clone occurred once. The CDR3 sequence is CASKTGKGSPLHF. The CDR3 DNA follows: TGTGCCAGTAAGACAGGGAAGGGTTCACCCCTCCACTTT. The chain links TRBV6-1 to TRBJ1-6; 7 bases map to TRBD1. This CDR3 is built from 13 residues. Germline values: CDR1 MNHNS, CDR2 SASEGT. Trimming at V came to 9 bases and at J to 9 bases, leaving 8 bases not matched to a gene.

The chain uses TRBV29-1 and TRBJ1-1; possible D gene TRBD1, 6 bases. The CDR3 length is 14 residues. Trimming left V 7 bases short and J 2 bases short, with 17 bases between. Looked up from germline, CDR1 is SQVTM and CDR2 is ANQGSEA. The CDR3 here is CSARSGTTNTEAFF. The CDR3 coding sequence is TGCAGCGCCAGGTCCGGGACAACTAACACTGAAGCTTTCTTT.

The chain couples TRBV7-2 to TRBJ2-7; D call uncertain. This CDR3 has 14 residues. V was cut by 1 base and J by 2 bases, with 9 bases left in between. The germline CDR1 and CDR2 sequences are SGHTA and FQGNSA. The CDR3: CASSLVDSTYEQYF. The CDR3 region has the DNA TGTGCCAGCAGCTTAGTGGATAGCACCTACGAGCAGTACTTC.